This T cell receptor (beta chain) was documented in a study of long-term antiretroviral therapy in people with HIV. This CDR3 contains 14 residues. The germline gives CDR1 MDHEN, CDR2 SYDVKM. The trim removed 9 bases at V and 7 bases at J, leaving 11 bases unmatched. Running of the v3.0 immunoSEQ assay took place at survey level. Clones were read by immunoSEQ multiplex PCR, and TCRdb kept only the in-frame ones, dropping some. The repertoire holds under 25,000 clones, around 83% seen once, with roughly 5% in the top ten. The TCR sequence derives from a man aged 60-69 years with HIV. Source: unsorted PBMCs, taken 1.3 years after starting antiretroviral therapy. This chain uses TRBV28 with TRBJ2-1; 8 positions agree with TRBD2. CDR3 bases: TGTGCCAGTCATTCGGGACTAGAGGCGAATGAGCAGTTCTTC. Its protein product is CASHSGLEANEQFF.